The next 20 T cell receptor beta chains were all read from a single sample in a study of cytomegalovirus exposure and HLA in healthy donors. PCR involved 60 Vbeta and 13 Jbeta primers. Only in-frame clones appear in the TCRdb table, and some are missing; sequencing was by immunoSEQ multiplex PCR. This repertoire shows some 130,000 clones, 85% to 90% found once; its top ten account for under 8.5%. What was sequenced was PBMCs. The receptors were gathered from a woman aged 25 to 39 in good health and CMV-seropositive.

The chain uses TRBV10-2 and TRBJ1-1, with D perhaps matching TRBD1 (5 bases). The CDR3 spans 13 residues. The germline V and J ends were trimmed by 6 bases and 0 bases, with 8 bases remaining between them. Germline lookup yields CDR1 WSHSY and CDR2 SAAADI. In DNA, the CDR3 is TGCGCCAGCAGGCGGGGGGTGAACACTGAAGCTTTCTTT. Amino acid sequence: CASRRGVNTEAFF.

The V gene is TRBV2, the J gene TRBJ1-5; D possibly corresponds to TRBD1 (6 bases). Germline V gene lookup returns CDR1 SNHLY and CDR2 FYNNEI. This CDR3 spans 14 amino acids. Trimming removed 3 bases from V and 5 bases from J, with 11 bases in between. The CDR3 DNA is TGTGCCAGCAGTGAGAGAGGGGGGGATCAGCCCCAGCATTTT. This sequence encodes CASSERGGDQPQHF.

The V call is TRBV28, the J call TRBJ2-3; no clear D. The germline V gene has CDR1 MDHEN and CDR2 SYDVKM. V dropped 3 bases and J dropped 9 bases, with 22 bases sitting between them. This CDR3 contains 16 residues. CDR3 sequence (DNA): TGTGCCAGCAGTTTTACCGAGCGTCAACAAGAACGGACGCAGTATTTT. Protein sequence: CASSFTERQQERTQYF.

Here the CDR3 reads CASSSEGLSGYGYTF. In DNA form, the CDR3 reads TGCGCCAGCAGCTCAGAGGGACTTTCAGGGTATGGCTACACCTTC. V gene TRBV5-1 combines with J gene TRBJ1-2, with TRBD1 as a possible D gene (5 bases). Trimming removed 3 bases at V and 5 bases at J, with 17 bases between. The germline V gene encodes CDR1 SGHRS and CDR2 YFSETQ. This CDR3 spans 15 amino acids.

The CDR3 DNA sequence: TGTGCCAGCAGTCTAACTAGCGGGGGGGCCCACGAGCAGTACTTC. Translation: CASSLTSGGAHEQYF. V gene TRBV7-9 combines with J gene TRBJ2-7, with 13 bases identical to TRBD2. The CDR3 totals 15 residues. Trimming at V came to 6 bases and at J to 5 bases, leaving 7 bases not matched to a gene. Germline CDR1 reads SEHNR; CDR2 reads FQNEAQ (reference sequence).

The sample holds one count of this clone. The V gene is TRBV5-1, the J gene TRBJ2-5; tentatively, D is TRBD2 (6 bases). This CDR3 is 15 amino acids long. Trimming stripped 4 bases from V and 2 bases from J, with 15 bases between. The V gene's germline CDR1 is SGHRS and CDR2 YFSETQ. CDR3 sequence: CASSTLADLQETQYF. CDR3 nucleotides: TGCGCCAGCAGCACACTAGCAGACTTACAAGAGACCCAGTACTTC.

The chain combines TRBV2 with TRBJ2-2; TRBD1 matches at 8 bases. CDR1 and CDR2 from the germline V gene are SNHLY and FYNNEI. V dropped 6 bases and J dropped 5; count of bases not matched to a gene: 5. This CDR3 has 14 residues. CDR3 nucleotide sequence: TGTGCCAGCAGCTCCAGGACAGGGACCGGGGAGCTGTTTTTT. Its translation: CASSSRTGTGELFF.

The chain joins TRBV10-3 to TRBJ1-3; D possibly corresponds to TRBD1 (5 bases). The germline V and J ends were trimmed by 10 bases and 0 bases, with 10 bases remaining between them. Germline CDR1 is ENHRY and CDR2 is SYGVKD. The length of the CDR3 is 13 residues. DNA for the CDR3: TGTGCCACCTCAGACAGCTCTGGAAACACCATATATTTT. Translation gives CATSDSSGNTIYF.

This clone was found a few times. The rearrangement uses TRBV6-5 and TRBJ2-3, with TRBD2 matching 10 bases. The CDR3 totals 15 residues. Per germline, CDR1 MNHEY and CDR2 SVGAGI. V lost 5 bases to trimming and J lost 7 bases; unmatched junction nucleotides: 9. CDR3 DNA sequence: TGTGCCAGCAGTACCCAGCGGGGGGGCCGAAATACGCAGTATTTT. Amino acids: CASSTQRGGRNTQYF.

The chain combines TRBV11-2 with TRBJ2-7; D unclear. CDR1 is SGHAT and CDR2 is FQNNGV in the germline V gene. CDR3 length: 11 residues. Trimming cost V 4 bases and J 8 bases, with 9 bases left between them. In DNA form, the CDR3 reads TGTGCCAGCAGCTCCCAACTACAGCAGTACTTC. Amino acid sequence: CASSSQLQQYF.

This clone was observed a few times. The V call is TRBV11-2, the J call TRBJ2-3; 8 nucleotides agree with TRBD2. The CDR3 covers 13 residues. J gave up 1 base and V 9 bases, and 3 bases lay outside the gene matches. Germline CDR1 reads SGHAT; CDR2 reads FQNNGV. The CDR3 sequence: CASGAGGTDTQYF. CDR3 coding DNA: TGTGCCAGTGGAGCGGGAGGCACAGATACGCAGTATTTT.

This clone was detected a few times. The V and J genes are TRBV5-6 and TRBJ1-5; D is perhaps TRBD1 (6 bases). The CDR3 length is 16 residues. Trimming stripped 4 bases from V and 2 bases from J, with 16 bases between. In germline, CDR1 is SGHDT, CDR2 YYEEEE. CDR3 sequence reads: CASSIGGAFGNQPQHF. The CDR3 DNA sequence: TGTGCCAGCAGCATTGGGGGGGCTTTCGGCAATCAGCCCCAGCATTTT.

The gene calls are TRBV5-5 and TRBJ2-7, with 10 bases matching TRBD2. This CDR3 has 15 amino acids. Trimming removed 1 base from V and 7 bases from J; junction bases left unmatched: 8. Germline V gene lookup returns CDR1 SGHKS and CDR2 YYEKEE (reference sequence). In DNA, the CDR3 is TGTGCCAGCAGCTTGCTAGCGGGGGCCCACGGGGAGCAGTACTTC. It encodes CASSLLAGAHGEQYF.

The J gene is TRBJ2-7, the V gene TRBV28; 10 bases are shared with TRBD1. V was clipped by 5 bases and J by 3 bases; unmatched bases: 7. Germline V gives CDR1 MDHEN, CDR2 SYDVKM. CDR3 length: 15 amino acids. The CDR3 protein is CASSPSGTGDYEQYF. The CDR3 nucleotides are TGTGCCAGCAGTCCATCCGGGACAGGGGACTACGAGCAGTACTTC.

The chain has TRBV2 and TRBJ1-2; 7 bases align to TRBD1. The ends lost 6 bases at V and 4 bases at J; junction bases unmatched: 5. Germline V gene data show CDR1 as SNHLY and CDR2 as FYNNEI. This CDR3 is 13 amino acids long. The CDR3 DNA follows: TGTGCCAGCAGGTCCCAGGGGGGCTATGGCTACACCTTC. Its translation is CASRSQGGYGYTF.

The CDR3 spells CASRQVWDLNTEAFF. The CDR3 DNA reads TGTGCCAGCAGACAGGTGTGGGACTTGAACACTGAAGCTTTCTTT. The J gene is TRBJ1-1, the V gene TRBV28, with D perhaps TRBD1 (5 bases). Germline loops: CDR1 MDHEN, CDR2 SYDVKM. CDR3 size: 15 residues. V gave up 6 bases and J gave up 0 bases, with 14 bases separating them.

V is TRBV9 and J is TRBJ2-2, with a weak D call TRBD2 (6 bases). This CDR3 is built from 15 residues. Germline V lookup: CDR1 SGDLS, CDR2 YYNGEE. V lost 2 bases to trimming and J lost 2 bases, with 10 bases between them. CDR3 region: CASSVRDFNTGELFF. The CDR3 bases are TGTGCCAGCAGCGTCCGGGACTTCAACACCGGGGAGCTGTTTTTT.

This rearrangement joins TRBV28 to TRBJ1-2; 7 bases agree with TRBD1. Unmatched junction bases numbered 9, after V lost 4 bases and J lost 1 base. This CDR3 region has 16 residues. The germline CDR1 and CDR2 sequences are MDHEN and SYDVKM. In DNA, the CDR3 is TGTGCCAGCAGTTCTTACAGACAGGGTGTTAACTATGGCTACACCTTC. Translated: CASSSYRQGVNYGYTF.

The V call is TRBV2, the J call TRBJ2-7; TRBD1 might be the D (5 bases). The CDR3 consists of 12 residues. The ends were cut back, 6 bases at V and 4 bases at J, with 10 bases in the middle. Germline V gene lookup returns CDR1 SNHLY and CDR2 FYNNEI. Here the CDR3 reads CASSLTDYEQYF. The CDR3 DNA is TGTGCCAGCAGCCTGACAGATTACGAGCAGTACTTC.

The gene calls are TRBV6-5 and TRBJ1-6; no reliable D call. This CDR3 region has 12 residues. With 0 bases removed from V and 12 bases from J, the gap between germline ends came to 6 bases. CDR1 is MNHEY, CDR2 SVGAGI, per germline. The CDR3 DNA reads TGTGCCAGCAGTTACTCACGAGGACCCCTCCACTTT. It encodes CASSYSRGPLHF.